These T cell receptor beta chains were read from a single sample in a study of technical replicates of blood from a handful of donors. Assay: immunoSEQ multiplex PCR; the TCRdb copy retains only in-frame clones and omits some. The sample includes approximately 75,000 clones, 97% of them seen just once. Sequencing was carried out using T cells isolated from PBMCs. Receptor source: a human donor in good health. The CDR3 runs from the conserved cysteine through the conserved F or W. A D gene is named only where the DNA matches it firmly. Size is stated for part of the rows, as once, few or many counts, or as a class when the clone is expanded.

D | J | size | V | DNA | CDR3
. | TRBJ2-7 | . | TRBV9 | TGTGCCAGCAGCGTCGGGGATACCTACGAGCAGTACTTC | CASSVGDTYEQYF
TRBD2 | TRBJ2-3 | . | TRBV29-1 | TGCAGCGTTCCCAGCGGGAGTTTGTCAGATACGCAGTATTTT | CSVPSGSLSDTQYF
TRBD2 | TRBJ2-2 | once | TRBV7-9 | TGTGCCAGCAGCTCAAGCGGGAGGGCCGGAACCGGGGAGCTGTTTTTT | CASSSSGRAGTGELFF
TRBD1 | TRBJ2-5 | . | TRBV29-1 | TGCAGCGGGGGGATTCGGACAGGGTATTGGGAGACCCAGTACTTC | CSGGIRTGYWETQYF
TRBD2 | TRBJ2-1 | . | TRBV9 | TGTGCCAGCAGCGTAGCTACGGGAGGTGTAGGGGAGCAGTTCTTC | CASSVATGGVGEQFF
TRBD2 | TRBJ2-1 | . | TRBV10-3 | TGTGCCATCAGTGAGTGGACTAGCGGGAGCAATGAGCAGTTCTTC | CAISEWTSGSNEQFF
TRBD1 | TRBJ2-1 | . | TRBV28 | TGTGCCAGCGGACAGGGGATCAATGAGCAGTTCTTC | CASGQGINEQFF
. | TRBJ2-1 | once | TRBV5-4 | TGTGCCAGCAGCTACGGGACACTTAGTGAGCAGTTCTTC | CASSYGTLSEQFF
TRBD2 | TRBJ2-1 | . | TRBV5-1 | TGCGCCAGCAGCTTGGCGGGCACTAGCGGGAGAGGCAATGAGCAGTTCTTC | CASSLAGTSGRGNEQFF
. | TRBJ2-5 | . | TRBV23-1 | TGCGCCAGCAGGCCGTTAACAGGGCAAGAGACCCAGTACTTC | CASRPLTGQETQYF
. | TRBJ2-1 | . | TRBV29-1 | TGCAGCGTTGCCCAATACAATGAGCAGTTCTTC | CSVAQYNEQFF
TRBD1 | TRBJ1-1 | . | TRBV7-3 | TGTGCCAGCAGCTTGCTCGCGGGAGGGGGCTACACTGAAGCTTTCTTT | CASSLLAGGGYTEAFF
TRBD1 | TRBJ1-4 | . | TRBV5-1 | TGCGCCAGCAGCTCCCGGGACAGGGGAACTAATGAAAAACTGTTTTTT | CASSSRDRGTNEKLFF